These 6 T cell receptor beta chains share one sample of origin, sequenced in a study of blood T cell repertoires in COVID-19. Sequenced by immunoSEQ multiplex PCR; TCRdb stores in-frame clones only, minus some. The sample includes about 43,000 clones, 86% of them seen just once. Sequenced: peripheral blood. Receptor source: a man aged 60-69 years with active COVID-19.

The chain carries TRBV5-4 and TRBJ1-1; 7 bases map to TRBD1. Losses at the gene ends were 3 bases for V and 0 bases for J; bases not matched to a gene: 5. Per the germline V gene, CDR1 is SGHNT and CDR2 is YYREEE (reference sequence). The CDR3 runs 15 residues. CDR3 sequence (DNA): TGTGCCAGCAGCTCAAGACAGGGCGTGAACACTGAAGCTTTCTTT. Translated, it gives CASSSRQGVNTEAFF.

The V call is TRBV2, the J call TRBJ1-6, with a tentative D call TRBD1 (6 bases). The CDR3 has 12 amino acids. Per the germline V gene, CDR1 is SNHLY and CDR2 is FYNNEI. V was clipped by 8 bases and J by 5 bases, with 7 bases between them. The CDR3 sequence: CASGQNNSPLHF. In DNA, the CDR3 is TGTGCCAGCGGACAGAATAATTCACCCCTCCACTTT.

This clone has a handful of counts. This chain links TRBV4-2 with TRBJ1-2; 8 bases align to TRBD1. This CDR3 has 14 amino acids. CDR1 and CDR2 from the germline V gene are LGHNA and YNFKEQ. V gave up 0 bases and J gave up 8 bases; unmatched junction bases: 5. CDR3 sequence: CASSQENRGGGYTF. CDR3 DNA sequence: TGTGCCAGCAGCCAAGAAAACAGGGGGGGCGGCTACACCTTC.

CDR3 coding DNA: TGCGCCAGCAGCCAACACCACTTGGGGACTGAGAACACTGAAGCTTTCTTT. This gives the protein CASSQHHLGTENTEAFF. V usage is TRBV4-3 and J usage is TRBJ1-1; a weak D match, TRBD1 (5 bases). This CDR3 comprises 17 residues. V was trimmed by 2 bases and J by 1 base, leaving 17 bases between them. Looked up from germline, CDR1 is LGHNA and CDR2 is YSLEER.

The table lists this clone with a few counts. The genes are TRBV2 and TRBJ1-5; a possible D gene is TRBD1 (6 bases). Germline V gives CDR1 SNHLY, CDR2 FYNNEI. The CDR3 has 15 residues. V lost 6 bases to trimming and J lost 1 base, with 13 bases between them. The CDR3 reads CASRVGTPSNQPQHF. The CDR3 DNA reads TGTGCCAGCAGAGTAGGGACACCGAGCAATCAGCCCCAGCATTTT.

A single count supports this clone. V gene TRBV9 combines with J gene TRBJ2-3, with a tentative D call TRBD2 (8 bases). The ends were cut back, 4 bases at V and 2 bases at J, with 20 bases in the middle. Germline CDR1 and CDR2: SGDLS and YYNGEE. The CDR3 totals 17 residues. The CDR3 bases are TGTGCCAGCAGCCCGGGAGGGCAGGGGGGATACACAGATACGCAGTATTTT. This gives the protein CASSPGGQGGYTDTQYF.